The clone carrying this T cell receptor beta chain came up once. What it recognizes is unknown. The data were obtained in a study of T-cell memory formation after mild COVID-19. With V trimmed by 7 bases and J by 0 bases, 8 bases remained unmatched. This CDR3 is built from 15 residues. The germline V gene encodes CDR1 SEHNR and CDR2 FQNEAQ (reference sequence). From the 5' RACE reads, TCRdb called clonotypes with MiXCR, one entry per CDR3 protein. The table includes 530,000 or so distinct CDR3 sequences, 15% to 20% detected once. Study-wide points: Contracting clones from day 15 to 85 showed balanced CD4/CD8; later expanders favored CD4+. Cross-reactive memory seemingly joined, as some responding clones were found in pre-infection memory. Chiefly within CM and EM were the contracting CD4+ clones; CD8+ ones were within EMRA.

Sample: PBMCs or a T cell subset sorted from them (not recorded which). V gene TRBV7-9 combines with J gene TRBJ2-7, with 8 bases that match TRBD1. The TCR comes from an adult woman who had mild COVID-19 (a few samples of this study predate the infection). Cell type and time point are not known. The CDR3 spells CASTPRDRSSYEQYF. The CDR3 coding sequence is TGTGCCAGCACCCCAAGGGACAGGAGCTCCTACGAGCAGTACTTC.